This T cell receptor beta chain appears in the sequencing data of a study of T cells in Graves' hyperthyroidism and ophthalmopathy. Overall study results and limits: Most thyroid clonotypes expanded above 0.001 appeared in blood too.

This clonotype was picked up a small number of times. Its antigen remains unidentified. Fresh peripheral blood, 9.5 to 10 ml of it, supplied the PBMCs. Amplified regions were TCR beta CDR3 sequences from RNA transcripts. Researchers ran a first-round RT-PCR on the TCR CDR3 using the HTBI primer set. MiXCR, applied by TCRdb to the multiplex PCR reads, yields one record per CDR3 protein. The data show about 400,000 distinct CDR3 sequences, around 16% seen once. V was shortened by 4 bases and J by 1 base, with 8 bases between the two germline ends. The CDR3 runs to 13 residues. Germline lookup yields CDR1 SQVTM and CDR2 ANQGSEA.

The sequencing sample was made of blood. The V and J genes are TRBV29-1 and TRBJ2-1; D uncertain. The TCR sequence derives from a woman in her late teens or twenties with Graves' hyperthyroidism that later progressed to Graves' ophthalmopathy. The DNA of the CDR3 is TGCAGCGTTGGCCCTATATCCTACAATGAGCAGTTCTTC. This encodes CSVGPISYNEQFF.